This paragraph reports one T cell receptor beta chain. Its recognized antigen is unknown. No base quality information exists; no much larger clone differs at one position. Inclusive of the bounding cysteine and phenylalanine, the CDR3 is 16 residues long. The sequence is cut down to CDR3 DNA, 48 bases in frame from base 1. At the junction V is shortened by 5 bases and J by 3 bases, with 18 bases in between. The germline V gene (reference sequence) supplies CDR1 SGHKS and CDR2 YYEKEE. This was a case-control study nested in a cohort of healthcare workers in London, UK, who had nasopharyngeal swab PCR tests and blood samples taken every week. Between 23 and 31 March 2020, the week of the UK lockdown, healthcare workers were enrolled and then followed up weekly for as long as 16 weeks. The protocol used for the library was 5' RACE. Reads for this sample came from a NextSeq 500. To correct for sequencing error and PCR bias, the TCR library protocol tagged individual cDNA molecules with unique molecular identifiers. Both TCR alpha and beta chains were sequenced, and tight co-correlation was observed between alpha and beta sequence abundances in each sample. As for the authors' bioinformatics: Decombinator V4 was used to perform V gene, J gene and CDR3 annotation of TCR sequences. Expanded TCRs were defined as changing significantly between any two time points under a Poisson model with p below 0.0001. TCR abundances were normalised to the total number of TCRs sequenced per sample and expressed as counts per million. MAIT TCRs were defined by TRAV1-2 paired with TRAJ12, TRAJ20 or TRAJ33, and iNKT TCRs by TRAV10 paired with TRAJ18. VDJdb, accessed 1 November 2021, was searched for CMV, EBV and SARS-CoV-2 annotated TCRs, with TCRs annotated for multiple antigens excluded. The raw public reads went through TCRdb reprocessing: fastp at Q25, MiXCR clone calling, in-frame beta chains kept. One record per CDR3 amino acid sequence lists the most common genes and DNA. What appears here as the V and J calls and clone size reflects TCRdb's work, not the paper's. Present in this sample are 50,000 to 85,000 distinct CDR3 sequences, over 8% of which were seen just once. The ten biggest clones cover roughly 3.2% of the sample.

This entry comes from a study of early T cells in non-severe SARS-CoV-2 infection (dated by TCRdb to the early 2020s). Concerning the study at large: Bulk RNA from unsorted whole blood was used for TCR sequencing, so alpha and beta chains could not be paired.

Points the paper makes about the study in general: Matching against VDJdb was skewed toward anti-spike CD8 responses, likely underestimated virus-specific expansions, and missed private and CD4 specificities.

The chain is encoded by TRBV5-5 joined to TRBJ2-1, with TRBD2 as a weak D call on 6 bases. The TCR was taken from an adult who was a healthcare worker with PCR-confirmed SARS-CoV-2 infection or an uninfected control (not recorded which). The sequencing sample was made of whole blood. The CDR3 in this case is CASRPPTSPLYNEQFF. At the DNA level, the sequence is TGTGCCAGCAGGCCACCTACTAGCCCCCTCTACAATGAGCAGTTCTTC.